This T cell receptor (beta chain) was documented in a study of Graves' ophthalmopathy and Graves' hyperthyroidism. Looking at the study overall: Hyperthyroidism is called stable when no ophthalmopathy develops within 18 months of follow-up.

Among the hyperthyroidism patients, all were newly diagnosed, aged 18 to 65, with under 2 months' duration. Investigators amplified TCR beta CDR3 regions from RNA transcripts. HTBI-primed RT-PCR formed the first round, and a multiplex PCR formed the second. In TCRdb, the multiplex PCR reads were re-called with MiXCR into one record per CDR3 protein. The sample records over a million distinct CDR3 sequences, 36% being singletons. The CDR3 runs 13 residues. Germline V gene sequence: CDR1 SGHVS, CDR2 FNYEAQ. Trimming pared 5 bases from V and 11 bases from J, leaving 16 bases between. Sequenced: peripheral blood or thyroid tissue (not recorded which). This sequence originates from an adult man with Graves' hyperthyroidism. The V gene is TRBV7-6, the J gene TRBJ1-5; D perhaps matches TRBD1 (5 bases). CDR3 sequence (DNA): TGTGCCAGCAGCCGCGGGAGCCTGGGGGCCCAGCATTTT. It yields the protein CASSRGSLGAQHF.